What follows are 6 T cell receptor beta chains derived from one specimen sequenced in a study of human T cells and chemical hapten exposure. As for time point: pre-sensitization, week 0. Treatment given: therapeutic diphenylcyclopropenone sensitization with weekly scalp DPC. TCRdb recomputed calls from the RACE reads with MiXCR, one row per CDR3 protein. The sample has fewer than 300,000 distinct CDR3 sequences, 7.5% to 10% seen once. The sample here was whole blood, taken in connection with sensitization to the hapten diphenylcyclopropenone (DPC). The receptors here all came from a middle-aged woman with alopecia areata. Some clones in this sample may be carry-over from other donors' samples.

This clonotype is labeled as medium-sized. This chain links TRBV12-3 or TRBV12-4 with TRBJ2-1; D not certain. The ends were cut back, 3 bases at V and 7 bases at J, with 10 bases in the middle. The CDR3 has 13 amino acids. The chain's CDR3 is CASSFGPLNEQFF. CDR3 coding DNA: TGTGCCAGCAGTTTTGGGCCTTTGAATGAGCAGTTCTTC.

This clonotype is a singleton in its sample. A much larger clone lies one base from this, so it may be a read error. The V and J genes are TRBV27 and TRBJ2-7; TRBD1 aligns across 11 bases. The CDR3 covers 14 residues. Trimming cost V 4 bases and J 9 bases; bases outside gene matches: 8. The germline V gene has CDR1 MNHEY and CDR2 SMNVEV (reference sequence). This chain's CDR3 is CASSSGTGGPGQYF. Written as DNA, the CDR3 is TGTGCCAGCAGTTCCGGGACAGGGGGGCCCGGGCAGTACTTC.

The CDR3 coding sequence is TGTGCCAGCAGTTCGCGGAACGAGCAGTACTTC. This encodes CASSSRNEQYF. J is TRBJ2-7 and V is TRBV28; no reliable D call. Germline CDR1 and CDR2: MDHEN and SYDVKM. The V gene lost 4 bases and the J gene lost 5 bases, with 6 bases spanning the gap. The CDR3 has 11 residues.

This clonotype was seen at least ten times. The DNA is omitted, as the CDR3 cannot be located on it reliably, and the CDR3 follows TCRdb's listing. The V gene is TRBV28, the J gene TRBJ1-1; TRBD1 is the table's D call, not checked against the DNA. The CDR3 comprises 15 residues, both ends counted. Looked up from germline, CDR1 is MDHEN and CDR2 is SYDVKM. The CDR3 spells CASSSSTGRFTEAFF.

This clonotype was detected many times. The J gene is TRBJ2-1, the V gene TRBV9; D might be TRBD1 or TRBD2, each matching 5 bases. Deletions cut 0 bases from V and 8 bases from J, with 15 bases between. The CDR3 length is 15 residues. Germline-derived CDR1 and CDR2 are SGDLS and YYNGEE. The CDR3, as DNA: TGTGCCAGCAGCGTAGAACTGACCCGAGGGGATGAGCAGTTCTTC. As protein: CASSVELTRGDEQFF.

This clonotype was seen at least ten times. The CDR3 bases are TGTGCCAGCAGCTTAGGTCTAAACCACTACAATGAGCAGTTCTTC. This codes for CASSLGLNHYNEQFF. The chain uses TRBV7-8 and TRBJ2-1; D is undetermined. The CDR3 consists of 15 residues. V was pared by 1 base and J by 3 bases, with 10 bases between. Germline V gene lookup returns CDR1 SGHVS and CDR2 FQNEAQ.